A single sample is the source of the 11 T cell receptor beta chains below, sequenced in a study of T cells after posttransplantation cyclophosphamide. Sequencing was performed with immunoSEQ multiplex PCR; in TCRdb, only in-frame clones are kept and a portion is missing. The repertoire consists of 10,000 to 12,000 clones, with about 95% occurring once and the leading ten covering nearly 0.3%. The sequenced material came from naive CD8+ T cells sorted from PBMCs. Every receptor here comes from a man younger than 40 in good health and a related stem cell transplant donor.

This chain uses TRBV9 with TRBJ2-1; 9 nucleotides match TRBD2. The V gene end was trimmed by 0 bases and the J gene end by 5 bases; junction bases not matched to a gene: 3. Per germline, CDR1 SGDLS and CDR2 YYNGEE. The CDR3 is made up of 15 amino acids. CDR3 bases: TGTGCCAGCAGCGTAGGCGGGGGGGCGAACAATGAGCAGTTCTTC. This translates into CASSVGGGANNEQFF. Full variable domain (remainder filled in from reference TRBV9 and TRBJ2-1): DSGVTQTPKHLITATGQRVTLRCSPRSGDLSVYWYQQSLDQGLQFLIQYYNGEERAKGNILERFSAQQFPDLHSELNLSSLELGDSALYFCASSVGGGANNEQFFGPGTRLTVL.

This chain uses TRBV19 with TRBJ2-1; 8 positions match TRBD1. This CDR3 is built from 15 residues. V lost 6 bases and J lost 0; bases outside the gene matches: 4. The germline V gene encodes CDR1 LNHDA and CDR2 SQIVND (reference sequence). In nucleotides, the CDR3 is TGTGCCAGTAGAATTGACAGGGGCTCCTACAATGAGCAGTTCTTC. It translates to CASRIDRGSYNEQFF.

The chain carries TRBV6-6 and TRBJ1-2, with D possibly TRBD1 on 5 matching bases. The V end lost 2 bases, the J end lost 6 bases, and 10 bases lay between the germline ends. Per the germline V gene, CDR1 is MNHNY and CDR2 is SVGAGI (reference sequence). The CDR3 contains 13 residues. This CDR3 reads CASSYGAGDGYTF. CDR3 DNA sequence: TGTGCCAGCAGTTACGGGGCAGGAGATGGCTACACCTTC.

The CDR3 DNA follows: TGCGCCAGCAGCTTAGGGACTACGAGCACAGATACGCAGTATTTT. It yields the protein CASSLGTTSTDTQYF. The J gene is TRBJ2-3, the V gene TRBV5-1; 7 bases match TRBD2. Losses at the gene ends were 2 bases for V and 0 bases for J; bases not matched to a gene: 3. This CDR3 is 15 amino acids long. Germline V lookup: CDR1 SGHRS, CDR2 YFSETQ.

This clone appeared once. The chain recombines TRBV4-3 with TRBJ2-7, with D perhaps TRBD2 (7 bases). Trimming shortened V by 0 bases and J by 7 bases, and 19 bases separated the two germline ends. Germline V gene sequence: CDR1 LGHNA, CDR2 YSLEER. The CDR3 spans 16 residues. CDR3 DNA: TGCGCCAGCAGCCAAGATAGGGGGGGACCCGCGGGAGAGCAGTACTTC. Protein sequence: CASSQDRGGPAGEQYF.

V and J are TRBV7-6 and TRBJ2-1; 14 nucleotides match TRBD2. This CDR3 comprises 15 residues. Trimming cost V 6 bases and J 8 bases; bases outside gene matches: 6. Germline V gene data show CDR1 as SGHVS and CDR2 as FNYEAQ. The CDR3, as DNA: TGTGCCAGCAGTCGACTAGCGGGGGGGCCGGATGAGCAGTTCTTC. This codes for CASSRLAGGPDEQFF.

CDR3 bases: TGCGCCAGCAGCGATCCGGCGGGGGGATTCACCGGGGAGCTGTTTTTT. This translates into CASSDPAGGFTGELFF. The chain is built from TRBV5-1 and TRBJ2-2, with TRBD2 identical over 8 bases. Germline trimming cut 4 bases from V and 4 bases from J; bases unmatched to any gene: 9. Germline V gene sequence: CDR1 SGHRS, CDR2 YFSETQ. CDR3 size: 16 residues.

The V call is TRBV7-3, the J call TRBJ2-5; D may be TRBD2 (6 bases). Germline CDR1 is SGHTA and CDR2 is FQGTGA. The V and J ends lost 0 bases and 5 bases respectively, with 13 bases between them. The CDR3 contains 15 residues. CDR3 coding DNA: TGTGCCAGCAGCTTAACGAGGGCTCGGGAGGAGACCCAGTACTTC. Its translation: CASSLTRAREETQYF.

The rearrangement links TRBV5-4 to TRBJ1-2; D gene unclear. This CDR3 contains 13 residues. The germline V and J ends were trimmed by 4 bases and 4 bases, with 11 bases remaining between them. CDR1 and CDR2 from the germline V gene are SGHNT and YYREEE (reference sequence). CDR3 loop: CASSPGRFYGYTF. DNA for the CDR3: TGTGCCAGCAGCCCCGGGAGATTCTATGGCTACACCTTC.

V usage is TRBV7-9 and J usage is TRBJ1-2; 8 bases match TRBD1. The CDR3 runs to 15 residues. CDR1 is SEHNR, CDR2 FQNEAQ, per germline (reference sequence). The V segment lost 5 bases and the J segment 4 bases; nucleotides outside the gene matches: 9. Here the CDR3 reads CASSAQDRVPYGYTF. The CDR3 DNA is TGTGCCAGCAGCGCCCAGGACAGGGTTCCCTATGGCTACACCTTC.

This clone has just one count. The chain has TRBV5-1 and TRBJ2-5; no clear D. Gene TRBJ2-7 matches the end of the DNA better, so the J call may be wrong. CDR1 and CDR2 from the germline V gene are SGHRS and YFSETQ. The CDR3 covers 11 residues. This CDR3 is CASSSDYEQYF. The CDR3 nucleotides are TGCGCCAGCAGCTCGGACTACGAGCAGTACTTC.